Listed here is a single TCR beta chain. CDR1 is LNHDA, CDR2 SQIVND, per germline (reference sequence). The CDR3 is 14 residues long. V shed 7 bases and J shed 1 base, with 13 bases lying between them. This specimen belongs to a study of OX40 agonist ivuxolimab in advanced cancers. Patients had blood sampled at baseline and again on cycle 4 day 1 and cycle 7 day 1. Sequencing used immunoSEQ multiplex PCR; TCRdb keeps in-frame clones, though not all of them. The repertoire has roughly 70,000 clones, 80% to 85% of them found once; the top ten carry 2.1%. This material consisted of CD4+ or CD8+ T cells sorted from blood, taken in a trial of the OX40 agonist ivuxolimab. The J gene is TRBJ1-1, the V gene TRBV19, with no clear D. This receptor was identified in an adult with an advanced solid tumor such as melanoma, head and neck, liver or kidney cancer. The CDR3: CASISRRGNTEAFF. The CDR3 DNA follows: TGTGCCAGTATCTCGAGGCGGGGGAACACTGAAGCTTTCTTT.